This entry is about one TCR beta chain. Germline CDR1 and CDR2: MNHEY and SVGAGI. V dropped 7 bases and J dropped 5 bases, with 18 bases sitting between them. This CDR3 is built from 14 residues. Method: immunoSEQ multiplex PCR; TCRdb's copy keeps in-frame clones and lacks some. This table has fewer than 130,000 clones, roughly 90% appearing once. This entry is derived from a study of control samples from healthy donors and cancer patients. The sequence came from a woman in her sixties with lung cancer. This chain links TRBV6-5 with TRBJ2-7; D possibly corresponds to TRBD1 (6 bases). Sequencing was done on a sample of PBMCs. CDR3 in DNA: TGTGCCAGCAAAAGATACAGGGATTCAAACGAGCAGTACTTC. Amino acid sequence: CASKRYRDSNEQYF.